This T cell receptor beta chain was found in a study of CD8 T cells in Susac syndrome. General study results and limits: By the study's own acknowledgment, its TCR sequencing and HLA analysis included relatively few individuals.

With random hexamers, roughly 0.45 to 1 ug RNA was reverse transcribed. Each CDR3 protein gets one entry after TCRdb re-called the immunoSEQ multiplex PCR reads with MiXCR. This sample has 200,000 or so distinct CDR3 sequences, with roughly 96% found just once. V lost 2 bases to trimming and J lost 3 bases; unmatched junction nucleotides: 13. The length of the CDR3 is 17 residues. The germline CDR1 and CDR2 sequences are GTSNPN and SVGIG (reference sequence). Notes on this clonotype: Its antigen is not identified.

This receptor was identified in a human donor with multiple sclerosis. This chain links TRBV30 with TRBJ1-2; 9 positions agree with TRBD1. Sequenced: CD4+ T cells from PBMCs. The DNA for the CDR3 is TGTGCCTGGAGTTGGATCCCCCGACAGGGGGGAGACTATGGCTACACCTTC. Translating gives CAWSWIPRQGGDYGYTF.